The present T cell receptor beta chain was sequenced within a study of cytomegalovirus exposure and HLA in healthy donors. This clone has a count of ten or more. What it recognizes is unknown. This PCR relied on a set of 60 Vbeta primers and 13 Jbeta primers. Sequenced by immunoSEQ multiplex PCR; TCRdb stores in-frame clones only, minus some. The sample has fewer than 350,000 clones, approximately 90% seen once. Between the trimmed V and J ends, which lost 7 bases and 8 bases, there was a span of 6 bases. The V gene's germline CDR1 is DFQATT and CDR2 SNEGSKA (reference sequence). The CDR3 length is 9 residues. Study-wide results and caveats: TCR beta chain V- and J-gene trimming was linked, in a later analysis, to a missense variant in DCLRE1C. Most CMV-associated TCR beta chains were later found to appear HLA-restricted.

The J gene is TRBJ2-1, the V gene TRBV20-1, with D possibly matching TRBD1 (5 bases). Sample: PBMCs. The sequence was obtained from a woman younger than 30 in good health and CMV-seronegative. The CDR3 spells CSVRDEQFF. The CDR3 DNA sequence: TGCAGTGTCAGGGATGAGCAGTTCTTC.